These 27 T cell receptor beta chains originate from one sample sequenced in a study of T cell clonality in common variable immunodeficiency. Study conclusions and caveats: Fewer deletions and N-nucleotide insertions were reportedly seen in common variable immunodeficiency TCR beta sequences.

These TCRs are of unknown antigen specificity. TCRdb keeps only in-frame clones here, not all; method: immunoSEQ multiplex PCR. The data show about 42,000 clones, with none appearing a single time. Sequenced input: peripheral blood mononuclear cells. The receptor source for this set is a human donor with common variable immunodeficiency.

This clone has a handful of counts. Read data end 3 residues before the CDR3 end; the end is taken from the germline J gene. The rearrangement links TRBV7-9 to TRBJ2-1, with D possibly matching TRBD2 (6 bases). The CDR3 consists of 13 residues. V lost 3 bases to trimming and J lost 6 bases, with 9 bases between them. CDR1 is SEHNR, CDR2 FQNEAQ, per germline (reference sequence). CDR3 loop: CASSFLRGNEQFF. The sequenced part of the CDR3 DNA is TGTGCCAGCAGCTTTCTGCGGGGCAATGAG.

With regard to this clone: The sequence runs out 3 residues before the end of the CDR3; the remainder is reconstructed from the germline J gene. The gene calls are TRBV30 and TRBJ1-3; D unresolved. The germline gives CDR1 GTSNPN, CDR2 SVGIG (reference sequence). The CDR3 consists of 10 residues. This CDR3 is CASVAGEIYF. The sequenced CDR3 bases are TGTGCCTCTGTAGCGGGAGAG.

This clone was found many times. The read halts 3 residues ahead of the CDR3 end, with the missing end drawn from the germline J gene. J is TRBJ2-2 and V is TRBV5-6; 7 nucleotides line up with TRBD2. The germline CDR1 and CDR2 sequences are SGHDT and YYEEEE. The V segment lost 0 bases and the J segment 6 bases; nucleotides outside the gene matches: 5. The length of the CDR3 is 15 residues. This CDR3 is CASSLGLARPGELFF. The CDR3 bases that were read are TGTGCCAGCAGCTTGGGACTAGCTAGGCCCGGGGAG.

This clone was observed a few times. The read terminates 3 residues ahead of where the CDR3 ends, so the germline J gene completes it. This rearrangement joins TRBV7-6 to TRBJ2-2, with 11 bases lining up with TRBD2. V dropped 0 bases and J dropped 3; count of bases not matched to a gene: 6. The germline CDR1 and CDR2 sequences are SGHVS and FNYEAQ. CDR3 size: 18 residues. CDR3 region: CASSLAISSGRDTGELFF. The CDR3 bases that were read are TGTGCCAGCAGCTTAGCGATTAGTAGCGGGAGGGACACCGGGGAG. Drawing the rest from reference TRBV7-6 and TRBJ2-2, the complete variable domain is GAGVSQSPRYKVTKRGQDVALRCDPISGHVSLYWYRQALGQGPEFLTYFNYEAQQDKSGLPNDRFSAERPEGSISTLTIQRTEQRDSAMYRCASSLAISSGRDTGELFFGEGSRLTVL.

This clone was observed at least ten times. Sequencing ends 3 residues short of the CDR3 end; the germline J gene provides the rest. The chain is built from TRBV7-2 and TRBJ1-4; no reliable D call. This CDR3 region has 15 residues. Germline CDR1 and CDR2: SGHTA and FQGNSA. The part of the CDR3 DNA that was read is TGTGCCAGCAGAACTAGTGAGGCCGCCGGGTGGAAA. Its protein is CASRTSEAAGWK. The entire CDR3 sequence reads CASRTSEAAGWKLFF.

Points on this clone: The CDR3 extends 3 residues past the end of the read, so its final part is completed from the germline J gene. The chain uses TRBV18 and TRBJ1-6; D is uncertain. Germline CDR1 and CDR2: KGHSH and LQKENI. V was pared by 2 bases and J by 4 bases, with 9 bases between. The CDR3 runs 15 residues. The CDR3 protein is CASSPGQVYNSPLHF. The covered CDR3 bases are TGTGCCAGCTCACCAGGTCAGGTTTATAATTCACCC.

This clone appeared many times. The sequenced fragment ends 3 residues before the CDR3 boundary, so the rest is inferred from the germline J gene. The chain recombines TRBV2 with TRBJ1-2; 12 bases map to TRBD1. J lost 2 bases, V lost 7 bases, and 8 bases had no gene match. This CDR3 has 16 amino acids. Germline lookup yields CDR1 SNHLY and CDR2 FYNNEI. The DNA read from the CDR3 is TGTGCCAGCACCAGCGGGACAGGGGGCTTCAACTATGGC. This sequence encodes CASTSGTGGFNYG. The whole CDR3 protein is CASTSGTGGFNYGYTF. Drawing the rest from reference TRBV2 and TRBJ1-2, the complete variable domain is EPEVTQTPSHQVTQMGQEVILRCVPISNHLYFYWYRQILGQKVEFLVSFYNNEISEKSEIFDDQFSVERPDGSNFTLKIRSTKLEDSAMYFCASTSGTGGFNYGYTFGSGTRLTVV.

Regarding this clone: The CDR3 end falls 3 residues outside the read, so it is completed with the germline J gene. The chain links TRBV19 to TRBJ2-1, with 15 positions matching TRBD2. The CDR3 runs to 16 residues. V shed 6 bases, J shed 9 bases, and the junction held 9 bases outside the gene matches. Germline V gives CDR1 LNHDA, CDR2 SQIVND (reference sequence). CDR3 DNA, as far as it was read: TGTGCCAGTAGAACAGGACTAGCGGGAGGGCACGGTGAG. This sequence encodes CASRTGLAGGHGE. The full CDR3 protein reads CASRTGLAGGHGEQFF.

This clone was recorded at least ten times. From the germline J gene comes the end of the CDR3, since the read stops 3 residues before it. This sequence joins TRBV5-6 and TRBJ2-4; TRBD1 is a possible D gene (5 bases). Trimming stripped 2 bases from V and 6 bases from J, with 15 bases between. Germline lookup yields CDR1 SGHDT and CDR2 YYEEEE. The CDR3 is 15 residues long. The CDR3: CASSFQGLSLNIQYF. The CDR3 DNA, read in part, is TGTGCCAGCAGCTTTCAGGGTTTATCTCTAAACATT.

Of note for this clone: Read coverage stops 3 residues before the CDR3 terminus; the germline J gene supplies the remainder. The rearrangement links TRBV2 to TRBJ1-4; D perhaps matches TRBD1 (6 bases). CDR1 SNHLY and CDR2 FYNNEI come from the germline V gene. V lost 7 bases to trimming and J lost 8 bases, with 17 bases between them. The CDR3 consists of 14 residues. CDR3 loop: CASTLENRAEKLFF. The DNA read from the CDR3 is TGTGCCAGCACCCTGGAGAACAGGGCGGAAAAA.

Details on this clone: The read ends 3 residues early relative to the CDR3; the germline J gene fills the gap. The chain employs TRBV5-6 and TRBJ1-4; D is unclear. Germline CDR1 SGHDT, CDR2 YYEEEE. The CDR3 loop spans 15 amino acids. V dropped 5 bases and J dropped 4 bases, with 15 bases sitting between them. The CDR3 sequence: CASSLEQESNEKLFF. CDR3 DNA (partial): TGTGCCAGCAGTCTGGAGCAGGAAAGTAATGAAAAA.

This clone was observed at least ten times. The sequence runs out 3 residues before the end of the CDR3; the remainder is reconstructed from the germline J gene. V is TRBV29-1 and J is TRBJ1-1, with a possible D match to TRBD1 (6 bases). Germline assignment: CDR1 SQVTM and CDR2 ANQGSEA. This CDR3 has 12 residues. V lost 7 bases, J lost 3 bases, and 12 bases lay in between. The part of the CDR3 DNA that was read is TGCAGCGGGAGGACAGAATACACTGAA. Encoded protein: CSGRTEYTE. From start to end, the CDR3 is CSGRTEYTEAFF.

On this clone itself: The read falls 3 residues short of the CDR3 end, and the missing part is taken from the germline J gene. The J gene is TRBJ1-5, the V gene TRBV6-1; D not certain. Trimming removed 2 bases from V and 7 bases from J, with 6 bases in between. Germline CDR1 MNHNS, CDR2 SASEGT. There are 12 residues in the CDR3. CDR3 bases read: TGTGCCAGCAGTGAACTAAGCCAGCCC. Its protein is CASSELSQP. The entire CDR3 is CASSELSQPQHF.

This clone was found many times. The missing CDR3 end, 3 residues past where the read stops, is filled in from the germline J gene. The chain couples TRBV19 to TRBJ2-3; 11 bases line up with TRBD1. CDR1 and CDR2 from the germline V gene are LNHDA and SQIVND (reference sequence). This CDR3 spans 17 amino acids. The V and J ends lost 5 bases and 1 base, in that order; junction bases with no gene match: 8. CDR3 sequence reads: CASSSRTGGSGTDTQYF. CDR3 bases read: TGTGCCAGTAGTTCGCGGACAGGGGGCTCAGGCACAGATACG.

This clone was recorded many times. The observed sequence ends 3 residues before the CDR3 terminus, with the missing tail filled in from the germline J gene. The chain combines TRBV18 with TRBJ2-1; 9 bases match TRBD2. The V and J ends lost 6 bases and 1 base, in that order; junction bases with no gene match: 10. Germline-derived CDR1 and CDR2 are KGHSH and LQKENI. The CDR3 is made up of 17 amino acids. The sequenced CDR3 bases are TGTGCCAGCTCCGGTCTTGCTAGCGGGACATCCTACAATGAG. This sequence encodes CASSGLASGTSYNE. The full CDR3 sequence reads CASSGLASGTSYNEQFF.

In this sample, this clone turned up many times. CDR3 loop: CASSGGNEKLFF. The sequenced part of the CDR3 DNA is TGTGCCAGCAGCGGCGGTAATGAAAAA. This chain uses TRBV7-8 with TRBJ1-4; D is undetermined. The observed sequence ends 3 residues before the CDR3 terminus, with the missing tail filled in from the germline J gene. V lost 5 bases, J lost 4 bases, and 5 bases lay in between. The CDR3 runs to 12 residues. CDR1 is SGHVS, CDR2 FQNEAQ, per germline.

This clone was counted ten times or more. The read falls 3 residues short of the CDR3 end, and the missing part is taken from the germline J gene. The genes are TRBV18 and TRBJ1-4; the D gene is possibly TRBD1 (6 bases). V lost 4 bases and J 5 bases, leaving 14 bases between the germline ends. CDR1 is KGHSH, CDR2 LQKENI, per germline. This CDR3 is 15 amino acids long. The CDR3 reads CASSLSDSNNEKLFF. The DNA read from the CDR3 is TGTGCCAGCTCACTCTCGGACAGCAACAATGAAAAA.

This clone occurred a few times. From the germline J gene comes the end of the CDR3, since the read stops 3 residues before it. The rearrangement uses TRBV10-1 and TRBJ2-7; possible D gene TRBD1, 6 bases. Germline loops: CDR1 WNHNN, CDR2 SYGVQD (reference sequence). The CDR3 loop spans 13 amino acids. Deletions cut 3 bases from V and 4 bases from J, with 10 bases between. The CDR3 spells CASSDNQGYEQYF. The covered CDR3 bases are TGCGCCAGCAGTGACAACCAGGGGTACGAG.

This clone was seen repeatedly, ten times or more. The read is 3 residues too short to cover the CDR3 end, so that end is filled in from the germline J gene. The rearrangement links TRBV19 to TRBJ1-5; 7 nucleotides match TRBD1. Trimming at V came to 4 bases and at J to 2 bases, leaving 5 bases not matched to a gene. The CDR3 contains 15 residues. Germline loops: CDR1 LNHDA, CDR2 SQIVND (reference sequence). The CDR3 spells CASSKSGQGNQPQHF. The sequenced CDR3 bases are TGTGCCAGTAGTAAGTCTGGACAGGGCAATCAGCCC.

Turning to this clone: The read falls 3 residues short of the CDR3 end, and the missing part is taken from the germline J gene. The chain recombines TRBV2 with TRBJ1-4; maybe TRBD1 (6 bases). The length of the CDR3 is 14 residues. The germline V gene has CDR1 SNHLY and CDR2 FYNNEI. Trimming took off 3 bases at V and 8 bases at J, with 13 bases between the two ends. The sequenced CDR3 bases are TGTGCCAGCAGTGATATAGGGGGAATGGAAAAA. This translates into CASSDIGGMEK. The full CDR3 reads CASSDIGGMEKLFF. The complete variable domain, with remaining parts taken from reference TRBV2 and TRBJ1-4, reads EPEVTQTPSHQVTQMGQEVILRCVPISNHLYFYWYRQILGQKVEFLVSFYNNEISEKSEIFDDQFSVERPDGSNFTLKIRSTKLEDSAMYFCASSDIGGMEKLFFGSGTQLSVL.

This clone was seen at least ten times. CDR3 loop: CAWIEGTEAFF. Partial CDR3 DNA: TGTGCCTGGATTGAGGGTACTGAA. The chain couples TRBV30 to TRBJ1-1; no clear D. From the germline J gene comes the end of the CDR3, since the read stops 3 residues before it. This CDR3 contains 11 residues. The ends were cut back, 4 bases at V and 5 bases at J, with 8 bases in the middle. CDR1 is GTSNPN, CDR2 SVGIG, per germline (reference sequence).

With regard to this clone: The read ends 3 residues before the CDR3 terminus; that terminus is restored from the germline J gene. This rearrangement joins TRBV2 to TRBJ1-2; no definite D call. Germline assignment: CDR1 SNHLY and CDR2 FYNNEI. The CDR3 is 14 residues long. The CDR3 spells CASSEALQSGGYTF. Incomplete CDR3 DNA: TGTGCCAGCAGTGAAGCGCTCCAGTCGGGGGGC.

Turning to this clone: The read stops 3 residues short of the end of the CDR3; the missing end is completed from the germline J gene. The chain couples TRBV30 to TRBJ1-6; D uncertain. The CDR3 contains 16 residues. V lost 0 bases to trimming and J lost 7 bases, with 16 bases between them. Germline V gene data show CDR1 as GTSNPN and CDR2 as SVGIG (reference sequence). CDR3 DNA (partial): TGTGCCTGGAGTGTTACCTGGGTCGGGTCCAATTCACCC. It specifies CAWSVTWVGSNSP. Given in full, the CDR3 is CAWSVTWVGSNSPLHF.

This clone turned up a few times. The read halts 3 residues ahead of the CDR3 end, with the missing end drawn from the germline J gene. The chain links TRBV2 to TRBJ1-2; no clear D. The CDR3 is 15 residues long. CDR1 is SNHLY and CDR2 is FYNNEI in the germline V gene. V was clipped by 1 base and J by 5 bases, with 14 bases between them. The covered CDR3 bases are TGTGCCAGCAGTGAAGGGAGAGCGTCCGGATATGGC. This codes for CASSEGRASGYG. The full CDR3 is CASSEGRASGYGYTF.

This clone was counted ten times or more. The missing CDR3 end, 3 residues past where the read stops, is filled in from the germline J gene. The chain combines TRBV11-3 with TRBJ2-5; 8 nucleotides line up with TRBD2. With V trimmed by 8 bases and J by 6 bases, 8 bases remained unmatched. The CDR3 has 13 amino acids. From germline, CDR1 is SGHNT and CDR2 YENEEA. CDR3 DNA (partial): TGTGCCAGCTCACTAGCGGAGGAAAAGACC. Protein: CASSLAEEKT. The entire CDR3 sequence reads CASSLAEEKTQYF.

This clone was found many times. The read halts 3 residues ahead of the CDR3 end, with the missing end drawn from the germline J gene. The gene calls are TRBV4-1 and TRBJ2-5; 7 bases fit TRBD2. Looked up from germline, CDR1 is MGHRA and CDR2 is YSYEKL. The junction had 9 bases not matched to a gene; V was cut back by 6 bases and J by 2 bases. CDR3 length: 15 residues. The CDR3 protein is CASRRLPAGQETQYF. The sequenced part of the CDR3 DNA is TGCGCCAGCAGGCGACTCCCAGCGGGGCAAGAGACC.

In its sample, this clone was seen a few times. The read falls 3 residues short of the CDR3 end, and the missing part is taken from the germline J gene. This chain uses TRBV19 with TRBJ1-2, with a possible D match to TRBD1 (6 bases). CDR1 LNHDA and CDR2 SQIVND come from the germline V gene (reference sequence). Trimming removed 2 bases from V and 4 bases from J, with 11 bases in between. There are 14 residues in the CDR3. The CDR3 DNA, read in part, is TGTGCCAGTAGTATAACAGGGCTCGTCTATGGC. Translating it yields CASSITGLVYG. The CDR3, in full, reads CASSITGLVYGYTF. Complete variable domain (other parts from reference TRBV19 and TRBJ1-2): DGGITQSPKYLFRKEGQNVTLSCEQNLNHDAMYWYRQDPGQGLRLIYYSQIVNDFQKGDIAEGYSVSREKKESFPLTVTSAQKNPTAFYLCASSITGLVYGYTFGSGTRLTVV.